This T cell receptor (beta chain) was recorded in a study of tumor and adjacent non-tumor tissue in lung cancer. About the study: There were 11 to 12 adenocarcinoma, a couple of squamous cell carcinoma and 1 small cell lung cancer cases.

RNA was extracted from bulk tissue without any cell sorting. A word on this clonotype: The antigen is undetermined.

Losses at the gene ends were 10 bases for V and 2 bases for J; bases not matched to a gene: 8. Germline V lookup: CDR1 MDHEN, CDR2 SYDVKM. The CDR3 is made up of 13 amino acids. Points from the study as a whole: Higher tumor TCR diversity was associated with shorter survival.

Three rounds of nested PCR, following a modified ARM-PCR protocol, produced the TCRbeta library. Via MiXCR, TCRdb re-called the multiplex PCR reads, giving one row per CDR3 protein. The sample contains 76,000 or so distinct CDR3 sequences, roughly 75% of which appear only once. This rearrangement joins TRBV28 to TRBJ2-7; 7 bases agree with TRBD1. Sequencing input: lung tumor tissue. The sequence came from a woman aged 70 to 79 with non-small cell lung cancer. CDR3 nucleotide sequence: TGTGCCATCAACCCAGGGACAGCCTACGAGCAGTACTTC. Its protein product is CAINPGTAYEQYF.